Presented here are 26 T cell receptor beta chains from one specimen sequenced in a study of cytomegalovirus exposure and HLA in healthy donors. PCR used 60 Vbeta primers and 13 Jbeta primers. Clones were sequenced by immunoSEQ multiplex PCR, and TCRdb holds only the in-frame ones, with some missing. The sample has 95,000 to 100,000 clones; roughly four fifths are singletons. Material: PBMCs. The receptors originated from a female donor in good health and CMV-seronegative.

The chain employs TRBV29-1 and TRBJ1-5; D gene uncertain. The CDR3 sequence is 11 residues long. V was shortened by 4 bases and J by 11 bases, with 12 bases between the two germline ends. In germline, CDR1 is SQVTM, CDR2 ANQGSEA. The CDR3 DNA sequence: TGCAGCGTTGGGCAGAAAGAAGCCCAGCATTTT. This sequence encodes CSVGQKEAQHF.

This clone was picked up one time. The chain employs TRBV7-2 and TRBJ2-5; 7 bases match TRBD2. The CDR3 totals 16 residues. CDR1 is SGHTA, CDR2 FQGNSA, per germline. The ends lost 2 bases at V and 1 base at J; junction bases unmatched: 7. CDR3 coding DNA: TGTGCCAGCAGCTTAAGGTCCAGCGGGGTCCAAGAGACCCAGTACTTC. Amino acids: CASSLRSSGVQETQYF.

This clone was counted a few times. This rearrangement joins TRBV5-4 to TRBJ1-1; TRBD1 matches at 7 bases. The CDR3 contains 16 residues. With V trimmed by 4 bases and J by 0 bases, 9 bases remained unmatched. Per the germline V gene, CDR1 is SGHNT and CDR2 is YYREEE (reference sequence). CDR3 residues: CASSLAQGRLNTEAFF. The CDR3 region has the DNA TGTGCCAGCAGCCTGGCACAGGGGCGGTTGAACACTGAAGCTTTCTTT.

The rearrangement joins TRBV29-1 to TRBJ2-1, with D maybe TRBD2 (5 bases). Trimming left V 3 bases short and J 0 bases short, with 9 bases between. The CDR3 loop spans 14 amino acids. Looked up from germline, CDR1 is SQVTM and CDR2 is ANQGSEA. In DNA form, the CDR3 reads TGCAGCGTTGAGGAGGAAAGCTCCTACAATGAGCAGTTCTTC. Translating it yields CSVEEESSYNEQFF.

This clone was counted only a few times. The chain combines TRBV6-4 with TRBJ1-1, with 9 bases aligning to TRBD1. The CDR3 contains 13 residues. Germline V gene sequence: CDR1 MRHNA, CDR2 SNTAGT. V lost 6 bases to trimming and J lost 7 bases; unmatched junction nucleotides: 6. CDR3 in DNA: TGTGCCAGCAGGGGACAGGGAGGTGGTGAAGCTTTCTTT. Translation gives CASRGQGGGEAFF.

The rearrangement joins TRBV14 to TRBJ2-1, with TRBD2 matching 13 bases. Germline trimming cut 4 bases from V and 4 bases from J; bases unmatched to any gene: 4. Germline-derived CDR1 and CDR2 are SGHDN and FVKESK. This CDR3 has 16 residues. Written as DNA, the CDR3 is TGTGCCAGCAGCCCGACTAGCGGGGGGATTTACAATGAGCAGTTCTTC. Translating it yields CASSPTSGGIYNEQFF.

The chain has TRBV2 and TRBJ1-5; D not resolved. Germline CDR1 is SNHLY and CDR2 is FYNNEI. The V end was cut by 3 bases, the J end by 0 bases, with 6 bases between. The CDR3 totals 14 residues. The CDR3 DNA reads as TGTGCCAGCAGTGACACAGCTAGCAATCAGCCCCAGCATTTT. Residues: CASSDTASNQPQHF.

The CDR3 DNA follows: TGTGCCAGCAGTTTGCTAACAGGGATCTATGGCTACACCTTC. Amino acids: CASSLLTGIYGYTF. This chain uses TRBV5-6 with TRBJ1-2, with D perhaps matching TRBD1 (6 bases). Germline CDR1 and CDR2: SGHDT and YYEEEE. CDR3 length equals 14 residues. V was cut by 5 bases and J by 4 bases, with 15 bases left in between.

The chain couples TRBV7-3 to TRBJ2-1; 7 positions match TRBD2. The CDR3 runs to 18 residues. Trimming took 1 base from V and 2 from J; bases not matched to a gene: 11. Germline-derived CDR1 and CDR2 are SGHTA and FQGTGA. The CDR3 reads CASSLIGGPTSAYNEQFF. The CDR3 nucleotides are TGTGCCAGCAGCTTAATTGGTGGGCCTACTAGCGCCTACAATGAGCAGTTCTTC.

This rearrangement joins TRBV5-4 to TRBJ2-3; the D gene is possibly TRBD2 (5 bases). Per germline, CDR1 SGHNT and CDR2 YYREEE (reference sequence). V was pared by 2 bases and J by 1 base, with 11 bases between. The CDR3 totals 15 residues. The CDR3 protein is CASSFVTRGTDTQYF. The CDR3 nucleotides are TGTGCCAGCAGCTTCGTTACTAGAGGCACAGATACGCAGTATTTT.

The CDR3 DNA reads as TGTGCCAGCAGCTTAGGGGCCCATCCGAACACTGAAGCTTTCTTT. Translation gives CASSLGAHPNTEAFF. The rearrangement joins TRBV7-3 to TRBJ1-1, with a possible D match to TRBD1 (5 bases). The CDR3 loop spans 15 amino acids. The germline V gene has CDR1 SGHTA and CDR2 FQGTGA. The V end lost 2 bases, the J end lost 1 base, and 11 bases lay between the germline ends.

The chain recombines TRBV6-5 with TRBJ2-7; D perhaps matches TRBD2 (5 bases). The CDR3 is 13 residues long. Per germline, CDR1 MNHEY and CDR2 SVGAGI. V lost 10 bases to trimming and J lost 5 bases, with 18 bases between them. Here the CDR3 DNA reads TGTGCCACCAGCCGGGAAATGATAAACGAGCAGTACTTC. It codes for CATSREMINEQYF.

V and J are TRBV7-9 and TRBJ2-5; TRBD1 matches 10 bases. V dropped 5 bases and J dropped 2; count of bases not matched to a gene: 5. Per the germline V gene, CDR1 is SEHNR and CDR2 is FQNEAQ (reference sequence). The CDR3 has 15 residues. CDR3 loop: CASSATGGRQETQYF. The CDR3 DNA reads TGTGCCAGCAGCGCGACAGGGGGCAGGCAAGAGACCCAGTACTTC.

The chain couples TRBV27 to TRBJ1-2; D is perhaps TRBD1 (5 bases). Between the trimmed V and J ends, which lost 4 bases and 8 bases, there was a span of 11 bases. The V gene's germline CDR1 is MNHEY and CDR2 SMNVEV (reference sequence). CDR3 length: 12 residues. CDR3 DNA sequence: TGTGCCAGCAGTTCCTCGACAGACGGCTACACCTTC. It codes for CASSSSTDGYTF.

This rearrangement joins TRBV7-8 to TRBJ1-5; TRBD1 agrees at 7 bases. The CDR3 is 14 amino acids. Germline V lookup: CDR1 SGHVS, CDR2 FQNEAQ. V shed 3 bases, J shed 6 bases, and the junction held 5 bases outside the gene matches. The CDR3 sequence: CASSFQGDVQPQHF. The CDR3 DNA reads as TGTGCCAGCAGCTTTCAGGGGGACGTTCAGCCCCAGCATTTT.

This clone was counted once. V and J are TRBV11-1 and TRBJ1-5; 10 bases align to TRBD1. The CDR3 has 17 amino acids. Looked up from germline, CDR1 is SGHAT and CDR2 is FQDESV (reference sequence). V lost 3 bases to trimming and J lost 2 bases; unmatched junction nucleotides: 7. The DNA of the CDR3 is TGTGCCAGCAGCTTCCGACAGGGGGCTAGGTGCAATCAGCCCCAGCATTTT. Translated: CASSFRQGARCNQPQHF.

V and J are TRBV11-2 and TRBJ2-1; maybe TRBD2 (5 bases). V was clipped by 7 bases and J by 3 bases, with 13 bases between them. The CDR3 has 14 residues. Germline CDR1 reads SGHAT; CDR2 reads FQNNGV. CDR3: CASTSSAGYNEQFF. The CDR3 bases are TGTGCCAGCACGTCCTCCGCGGGCTACAATGAGCAGTTCTTC.

This clone showed up just a few times. The V and J genes are TRBV7-3 and TRBJ1-3; 7 bases match TRBD1. V trimming: 5 bases; J trimming: 4 bases; junction bases outside the gene matches: 5. There are 14 residues in the CDR3. Per germline, CDR1 SGHTA and CDR2 FQGTGA. The DNA for the CDR3 is TGTGCCAGCAGCCGACAGGGTAGGGGAAACACCATATATTTT. It translates to CASSRQGRGNTIYF. Complete variable domain (other parts from reference TRBV7-3 and TRBJ1-3): GAGVSQTPSNKVTEKGKYVELRCDPISGHTALYWYRQSLGQGPEFLIYFQGTGAADDSGLPNDRFFAVRPEGSVSTLKIQRTERGDSAVYLCASSRQGRGNTIYFGEGSWLTVV.

This clone was seen a single time. The chain carries TRBV7-3 and TRBJ2-1; 11 nucleotides line up with TRBD2. The CDR3 sequence is 15 residues long. Trimming cost V 5 bases and J 10 bases; bases outside gene matches: 10. CDR1 and CDR2 (germline): SGHTA, FQGTGA. CDR3 DNA: TGTGCCAGCAGCGTATTAGCGGGAGGGCTCCCCGAGCAGTTCTTC. This gives the protein CASSVLAGGLPEQFF.

The J gene is TRBJ2-1, the V gene TRBV5-6; 9 bases map to TRBD1. In germline, CDR1 is SGHDT, CDR2 YYEEEE. The CDR3 totals 15 residues. The J segment lost 3 bases and the V segment lost 4 bases, leaving 5 bases of the junction unmatched. The DNA for the CDR3 is TGTGCCAGCAGCCGTGGGACAGGGTTCTACAATGAGCAGTTCTTC. Protein product: CASSRGTGFYNEQFF.

V is TRBV5-1 and J is TRBJ1-1, with D tentatively TRBD1 (6 bases). From germline, CDR1 is SGHRS and CDR2 YFSETQ. Between the trimmed V and J ends, which lost 4 bases and 2 bases, there was a span of 21 bases. This CDR3 comprises 17 residues. CDR3 bases: TGCGCCAGCAGCCCCGAGGGGGTGTGGGGGCAAAACACTGAAGCTTTCTTT. Translated: CASSPEGVWGQNTEAFF.

This clone was detected once. The rearrangement links TRBV5-1 to TRBJ1-3; 7 positions match TRBD1. From germline, CDR1 is SGHRS and CDR2 YFSETQ. V shed 7 bases and J 0 bases; nucleotides not matched to a gene: 19. This CDR3 contains 19 residues. DNA for the CDR3: TGCGCCAGCGCGCTGGCAACTCAGACAGGGCTAAGCTCTGGAAACACCATATATTTT. Encoded protein: CASALATQTGLSSGNTIYF.

CDR3 in DNA: TGTGCCAGCCGTGGGGGGGGGAACACTGAAGCTTTCTTT. This translates into CASRGGGNTEAFF. The chain uses TRBV7-9 and TRBJ1-1, with TRBD1 as a possible D gene (5 bases). CDR1 and CDR2 (germline): SEHNR, FQNEAQ (reference sequence). V lost 8 bases and J lost 1, with 11 bases in between. This CDR3 spans 13 amino acids. Together with reference TRBV7-9 and TRBJ1-1, the CDR3 gives the full variable domain: DTGVSQNPRHKITKRGQNVTFRCDPISEHNRLYWYRQTLGQGPEFLTYFQNEAQLEKSRLLSDRFSAERPKGSFSTLEIQRTEQGDSAMYLCASRGGGNTEAFFGQGTRLTVV.

The chain couples TRBV7-2 to TRBJ2-5; D not certain. V was pared by 1 base and J by 2 bases, with 5 bases between. Per germline, CDR1 SGHTA and CDR2 FQGNSA. This CDR3 spans 13 amino acids. The DNA of the CDR3 is TGTGCCAGCAGCTTAGAACAGCAAGAGACCCAGTACTTC. Translating gives CASSLEQQETQYF.

The gene calls are TRBV7-9 and TRBJ1-1; D may be TRBD1 (5 bases). The CDR3 spans 15 residues. Germline V gene lookup returns CDR1 SEHNR and CDR2 FQNEAQ (reference sequence). V was shortened by 3 bases and J by 1 base, with 12 bases between the two germline ends. The CDR3 spells CASSLHQGANTEAFF. For the CDR3, the DNA is TGTGCCAGCAGCTTGCATCAGGGTGCGAACACTGAAGCTTTCTTT.

Only a few counts were recorded for this clone. The V gene is TRBV5-1, the J gene TRBJ2-4, with 7 bases identical to TRBD1. CDR1 is SGHRS, CDR2 YFSETQ, per germline. The CDR3 consists of 15 residues. V was pared by 1 base and J by 9 bases, with 10 bases of the junction left unmatched. The CDR3 reads CASSLTGELLAIQYF. In nucleotides, the CDR3 is TGCGCCAGCAGCTTGACAGGGGAATTACTGGCCATTCAGTACTTC.